A single sample is the source of the 21 T cell receptor beta chains below, sequenced in a study of cytomegalovirus exposure and HLA in healthy donors. Both 60 Vbeta primers and 13 Jbeta primers went into the PCR. The table came from immunoSEQ multiplex PCR; TCRdb's copy has only in-frame clones and leaves some out. The table records fewer than 120,000 clones, less than 85% of them present only once. Material for sequencing was PBMCs. The source of these receptors is a man aged 25-45 years in good health and CMV-seropositive.

V is TRBV5-6 and J is TRBJ1-1, with TRBD1 as a possible D gene (6 bases). Trimming cost V 0 bases and J 10 bases, with 13 bases left between them. This CDR3 has 13 amino acids. Germline CDR1 SGHDT, CDR2 YYEEEE. CDR3 residues: CASSLGQGKGAFF. For the CDR3, the DNA is TGTGCCAGCAGCTTGGGGCAGGGGAAAGGAGCTTTCTTT.

The V gene is TRBV5-1, the J gene TRBJ2-1; D is unresolved. CDR1 and CDR2 (germline): SGHRS, YFSETQ. The CDR3 is 16 amino acids. Trimming removed 4 bases at V and 1 base at J, with 15 bases between. CDR3 in DNA: TGCGCCAGCAGCCCAACCCTAGGCGCGTCCTACAATGAGCAGTTCTTC. It specifies CASSPTLGASYNEQFF.

This sequence joins TRBV4-3 and TRBJ2-7; no reliable D call. The length of the CDR3 is 18 residues. Germline V CDR1 and CDR2: LGHNA, YSLEER. V was pared by 1 base and J by 2 bases, with 21 bases between. The CDR3 is CASSQGFTAQHPTYEQYF. The CDR3 DNA follows: TGCGCCAGCAGCCAAGGGTTCACAGCTCAACACCCTACCTACGAGCAGTACTTC.

The V call is TRBV30, the J call TRBJ1-3; unclear D gene. The CDR3 has 13 amino acids. The germline V and J ends were trimmed by 0 bases and 5 bases, with 8 bases remaining between them. Germline assignment: CDR1 GTSNPN and CDR2 SVGIG (reference sequence). The CDR3 DNA is TGTGCCTGGAGTGTTGACATTAGAAACACCATATATTTT. Translation gives CAWSVDIRNTIYF.

This clone showed up just a few times. The chain recombines TRBV4-3 with TRBJ2-3; 8 bases match TRBD2. The CDR3 totals 16 residues. Germline V CDR1 and CDR2: LGHNA, YSLEER. Unmatched junction bases numbered 4, after V lost 0 bases and J lost 2 bases. The CDR3 loop reads CASSQERAGDTDTQYF. The DNA for the CDR3 is TGCGCCAGCAGCCAAGAAAGAGCGGGGGACACAGATACGCAGTATTTT.

J is TRBJ1-5 and V is TRBV6-5; weak D call: TRBD1 (5 bases). Looked up from germline, CDR1 is MNHEY and CDR2 is SVGAGI. The V end was cut by 2 bases, the J end by 5 bases, with 10 bases between. This CDR3 has 14 residues. The CDR3 DNA reads TGTGCCAGCAGTTACGGGGCAGGGCATCAGCCCCAGCATTTT. Translating gives CASSYGAGHQPQHF.

This sequence joins TRBV10-3 and TRBJ1-3; 7 bases match TRBD1. V shed 6 bases, J shed 3 bases, and the junction held 5 bases outside the gene matches. Per the germline V gene, CDR1 is ENHRY and CDR2 is SYGVKD. This CDR3 is built from 14 residues. As DNA, the CDR3 is TGTGCCATCAGAAAGACAGGGAGTGGAAACACCATATATTTT. Its protein product is CAIRKTGSGNTIYF.

The chain employs TRBV7-8 and TRBJ2-1; TRBD2 matches at 10 bases. The CDR3 is 15 residues long. J gave up 7 bases and V 3 bases, and 6 bases lay outside the gene matches. Germline-derived CDR1 and CDR2 are SGHVS and FQNEAQ. The CDR3 is CASSFQRGGRNEQFF. For the CDR3, the DNA is TGTGCCAGCAGCTTCCAGCGGGGGGGGAGGAATGAGCAGTTCTTC.

This clone was counted only a few times. This chain joins TRBV6-1 and TRBJ2-5, with D perhaps matching TRBD1 (6 bases). The end of the DNA is better explained by TRBJ2-7, so the J call may be wrong. In germline, CDR1 is MNHNS, CDR2 SASEGT. This CDR3 contains 12 residues. Here the CDR3 reads CASRDRHYEQYF. CDR3 DNA sequence: TGTGCCAGCAGAGACAGGCACTACGAGCAGTACTTC.

The chain employs TRBV27 and TRBJ1-2; 10 bases map to TRBD1. V was clipped by 6 bases and J by 7 bases; unmatched bases: 5. CDR1 is MNHEY, CDR2 SMNVEV, per germline (reference sequence). The CDR3 runs to 13 residues. CDR3 in amino acids: CASSQTGGGGYTF. The CDR3 bases are TGTGCCAGCAGCCAGACAGGGGGCGGTGGCTACACCTTC.

This clone came up once. The genes are TRBV5-4 and TRBJ1-6, with D possibly matching TRBD1 (5 bases). V was shortened by 3 bases and J by 4 bases, with 8 bases between the two germline ends. CDR1 is SGHNT and CDR2 is YYREEE in the germline V gene (reference sequence). The CDR3 contains 14 residues. Written as DNA, the CDR3 is TGTGCCAGCAGCTCCACAGGATATAATTCACCCCTCCACTTT. This translates into CASSSTGYNSPLHF. Based on the CDR3 plus reference TRBV5-4 and TRBJ1-6, the full variable domain is ETGVTQSPTHLIKTRGQQVTLRCSSQSGHNTVSWYQQALGQGPQFIFQYYREEENGRGNFPPRFSGLQFPNYSSELNVNALELDDSALYLCASSSTGYNSPLHFGNGTRLTVT.

The rearrangement links TRBV9 to TRBJ1-4; D is perhaps TRBD1 (5 bases). The germline gives CDR1 SGDLS, CDR2 YYNGEE. V dropped 4 bases and J dropped 0 bases, with 13 bases sitting between them. The CDR3 consists of 16 residues. CDR3 in amino acids: CASSPSGGATNEKLFF. The CDR3 DNA sequence: TGTGCCAGCAGCCCTTCGGGGGGTGCAACTAATGAAAAACTGTTTTTT.

This clone was observed a single time. The chain links TRBV6-1 to TRBJ1-1; D remains unclear. The CDR3 runs to 12 residues. V lost 11 bases and J lost 0, with 10 bases in between. In germline, CDR1 is MNHNS, CDR2 SASEGT. CDR3 nucleotide sequence: TGTGCCTCCACAGCCTTGAACACTGAAGCTTTCTTT. This translates into CASTALNTEAFF.

J is TRBJ1-5 and V is TRBV6-1; tentative D call: TRBD1 (5 bases). CDR3 length: 12 residues. V was clipped by 4 bases and J by 11 bases, with 12 bases between them. Germline V gene sequence: CDR1 MNHNS, CDR2 SASEGT. The CDR3 is CASSGIAGAQHF. In DNA form, the CDR3 reads TGTGCCAGCAGTGGAATAGCGGGGGCCCAGCATTTT.

The chain joins TRBV30 to TRBJ2-7; 7 positions agree with TRBD2. CDR3 size: 12 residues. Germline CDR1 GTSNPN, CDR2 SVGIG (reference sequence). Germline trimming cut 8 bases from V and 0 bases from J; bases unmatched to any gene: 4. The CDR3 protein is CAGTGGSYEQYF. DNA of the CDR3: TGTGCCGGAACGGGGGGCTCCTACGAGCAGTACTTC.

The chain carries TRBV11-3 and TRBJ2-1; 11 bases are a match to TRBD2. The J segment lost 8 bases and the V segment lost 6 bases, leaving 15 bases of the junction unmatched. CDR3 size: 17 residues. Germline V gene data show CDR1 as SGHNT and CDR2 as YENEEA. CDR3 loop: CASSPRGTSGPTDEQFF. The CDR3 DNA sequence: TGTGCCAGCAGTCCTCGGGGGACTAGCGGACCCACGGATGAGCAGTTCTTC.

The chain couples TRBV14 to TRBJ2-1; D is unresolved. Germline V gives CDR1 SGHDN, CDR2 FVKESK. The CDR3 contains 16 residues. Trimming removed 1 base at V and 3 bases at J, with 13 bases between. The CDR3 sequence: CASSQGAGRLYNEQFF. CDR3 in DNA: TGTGCCAGCAGCCAAGGGGCTGGCAGGCTCTACAATGAGCAGTTCTTC.

The CDR3 loop reads CASSPKYGGLAEAFF. In DNA, the CDR3 is TGTGCCAGCAGCCCCAAGTACGGGGGGTTGGCTGAAGCTTTCTTT. This chain links TRBV25-1 with TRBJ1-1; D is possibly TRBD1 (5 bases). Per the germline V gene, CDR1 is MGHDK and CDR2 is SYGVNS. The CDR3 covers 15 residues. Trimming stripped 6 bases from V and 6 bases from J, with 20 bases between.

Only a few counts were recorded for this clone. V gene TRBV6-6 combines with J gene TRBJ1-1; D is uncertain. The ends were cut back, 7 bases at V and 0 bases at J, with 12 bases in the middle. Germline CDR1 is MNHNY and CDR2 is SVGAGI (reference sequence). The CDR3 spans 14 residues. The CDR3: CASTAPGMNTEAFF. In DNA form, the CDR3 reads TGTGCCAGCACGGCCCCAGGTATGAACACTGAAGCTTTCTTT.

This chain uses TRBV27 with TRBJ1-1, with D perhaps matching TRBD1 (5 bases). The CDR3 loop spans 15 amino acids. Trimming pared 3 bases from V and 0 bases from J, leaving 11 bases between. Germline loops: CDR1 MNHEY, CDR2 SMNVEV (reference sequence). DNA for the CDR3: TGTGCCAGCAGTTTCCTAGGGGTCATGAACACTGAAGCTTTCTTT. Its translation: CASSFLGVMNTEAFF.

The chain is built from TRBV27 and TRBJ1-2; 8 bases map to TRBD1. CDR1 and CDR2 (germline): MNHEY, SMNVEV (reference sequence). This CDR3 is 14 amino acids long. V trimming: 5 bases; J trimming: 7 bases; junction bases outside the gene matches: 9. The DNA for the CDR3 is TGTGCCAGCAGTCCACAGGGGGGAGGTAGTGGCTACACCTTC. Its protein product is CASSPQGGGSGYTF.